Shown below are 17 T cell receptor beta chains from a single sample sequenced in a study of blood T cell repertoires in COVID-19. Some clones are missing from TCRdb's copy, which holds only in-frame ones; the method was immunoSEQ multiplex PCR. The table has 90,000 to 150,000 clones, 65% to 80% seen once. The specimen was peripheral blood. The receptors stem from a man aged 50 to 60 with acute or convalescent COVID-19.

The table lists this clone with a few counts. CDR3 amino acids: CASSEIGRGVFDNSPLHF. Written as DNA, the CDR3 is TGTGCCAGCAGTGAAATCGGCAGGGGAGTGTTTGATAATTCACCCCTCCACTTT. The gene calls are TRBV6-1 and TRBJ1-6; perhaps TRBD1 as D (6 bases). Between the trimmed V and J ends, which lost 2 bases and 5 bases, there was a span of 19 bases. CDR3 size: 18 residues. From germline, CDR1 is MNHNS and CDR2 SASEGT.

The CDR3: CASSGGQGAVTEAFF. CDR3 in DNA: TGTGCCAGCAGCGGGGGACAGGGGGCCGTCACTGAAGCTTTCTTT. This sequence joins TRBV9 and TRBJ1-1; 12 bases match TRBD1. The CDR3 spans 15 residues. Germline CDR1 is SGDLS and CDR2 is YYNGEE. Losses at the gene ends were 3 bases for V and 4 bases for J; bases not matched to a gene: 4.

Here the CDR3 DNA reads TGTGCCAGCAGACTTCGGACTAGCGCAGGAGAGACCCAGTACTTC. Its protein product is CASRLRTSAGETQYF. The chain employs TRBV6-5 and TRBJ2-5, with TRBD2 matching 9 bases. J lost 4 bases, V lost 6 bases, and 9 bases had no gene match. The CDR3 is 15 residues long. CDR1 and CDR2 (germline): MNHEY, SVGAGI.

The genes are TRBV7-8 and TRBJ2-2; D is undetermined. Trimming pared 1 base from V and 0 bases from J, leaving 6 bases between. The CDR3 is 15 amino acids. Germline CDR1 and CDR2: SGHVS and FQNEAQ. The CDR3 here is CASSLVSANTGELFF. CDR3 sequence (DNA): TGTGCCAGCAGCTTAGTCAGCGCGAACACCGGGGAGCTGTTTTTT.

J is TRBJ2-1 and V is TRBV4-1, with a weak D call TRBD2 (5 bases). Germline CDR1 reads MGHRA; CDR2 reads YSYEKL. With 2 bases removed from V and 4 bases from J, the gap between germline ends came to 12 bases. The CDR3 sequence is 15 residues long. The CDR3: CASSQPTRGYNEQFF. CDR3 bases: TGCGCCAGCAGCCAACCAACTAGAGGGTACAATGAGCAGTTCTTC.

The V gene is TRBV4-1, the J gene TRBJ1-6; the match to TRBD1 covers 9 bases. Trimming at V came to 3 bases and at J to 0 bases, leaving 12 bases not matched to a gene. CDR1 is MGHRA, CDR2 YSYEKL, per germline. This CDR3 has 20 residues. The DNA of the CDR3 is TGCGCCAGCAGCCAGAAAACAGGGGGCGAACCAAGCTCCTATAATTCACCCCTCCACTTT. This sequence encodes CASSQKTGGEPSSYNSPLHF.

The chain links TRBV6-5 to TRBJ1-1; D not certain. The length of the CDR3 is 14 residues. Trimming took off 10 bases at V and 0 bases at J, with 15 bases between the two ends. CDR1 is MNHEY and CDR2 is SVGAGI in the germline V gene. The CDR3 DNA is TGTGCCACCAGACGGAGGGAGCTGAACACTGAAGCTTTCTTT. It codes for CATRRRELNTEAFF.

This chain joins TRBV19 and TRBJ2-2, with 7 bases aligning to TRBD2. The germline V gene encodes CDR1 LNHDA and CDR2 SQIVND (reference sequence). This CDR3 has 15 residues. Losses at the gene ends were 5 bases for V and 3 bases for J; bases not matched to a gene: 6. This chain's CDR3 is CASSDLAEHTGELFF. Written as DNA, the CDR3 is TGTGCCAGTAGTGATCTAGCGGAGCACACCGGGGAGCTGTTTTTT.

This chain connects TRBV15 to TRBJ2-5; D ambiguous. The germline CDR1 and CDR2 sequences are LNHNV and YYDKDF (reference sequence). The V end lost 0 bases, the J end lost 1 base, and 9 bases lay between the germline ends. This CDR3 has 15 residues. This CDR3 reads CATSREALIQETQYF. As DNA, the CDR3 is TGTGCCACCAGCAGAGAGGCACTAATCCAAGAGACCCAGTACTTC.

This chain connects TRBV27 to TRBJ2-7, with 8 bases matching TRBD2. The CDR3 is 12 residues long. The V and J ends lost 3 bases and 6 bases, in that order; junction bases with no gene match: 1. Germline CDR1 and CDR2: MNHEY and SMNVEV (reference sequence). DNA of the CDR3: TGTGCCAGCAGTTTTCGGGGGGGCGAGCAGTACTTC. Protein product: CASSFRGGEQYF.

The CDR3 sequence: CASSLPTESGNTIYF. The CDR3 nucleotides read TGTGCCAGCAGTTTACCGACAGAATCTGGAAACACCATATATTTT. V and J are TRBV27 and TRBJ1-3, with a weak D call TRBD1 (5 bases). The CDR3 runs 15 residues. V lost 2 bases, J lost 1 base, and 9 bases lay in between. Per the germline V gene, CDR1 is MNHEY and CDR2 is SMNVEV (reference sequence).

The rearrangement joins TRBV4-2 to TRBJ2-5; 7 bases match TRBD2. V shed 0 bases and J 4 bases; nucleotides not matched to a gene: 14. The CDR3 has 18 residues. CDR1 is LGHNA, CDR2 YNFKEQ, per germline. The CDR3 DNA follows: TGTGCCAGCAGCCAAGAGGGCCCCACGAGCGGGATGGCAGAGACCCAGTACTTC. Amino acids: CASSQEGPTSGMAETQYF.

This clone was seen a handful of times. This chain connects TRBV2 to TRBJ1-5; D unclear. The ends were cut back, 4 bases at V and 2 bases at J, with 12 bases in the middle. This CDR3 is 15 amino acids long. Germline V gene sequence: CDR1 SNHLY, CDR2 FYNNEI. CDR3 nucleotides: TGTGCCAGCAGTGTCGGGTCGGGAGGCAATCAGCCCCAGCATTTT. This translates into CASSVGSGGNQPQHF.

This clone has a single count. The chain carries TRBV7-8 and TRBJ1-1; no clear D gene. Germline V gene lookup returns CDR1 SGHVS and CDR2 FQNEAQ. CDR3 length: 16 residues. Trimming removed 5 bases at V and 4 bases at J, with 20 bases between. The CDR3: CASSERYGIGSTEAFF. In DNA, the CDR3 is TGTGCCAGCAGCGAACGTTATGGGATTGGGAGCACTGAAGCTTTCTTT. The variable domain in full, with the rest retrieved from reference TRBV7-8 and TRBJ1-1, is GAGVSQSPRYKVAKRGQDVALRCDPISGHVSLFWYQQALGQGPEFLTYFQNEAQLDKSGLPSDRFFAERPEGSVSTLKIQRTQQEDSAVYLCASSERYGIGSTEAFFGQGTRLTVV.

The chain joins TRBV7-9 to TRBJ2-7; weak D call: TRBD1 (6 bases). The CDR3 extends over 16 amino acids. Trimming stripped 6 bases from V and 5 bases from J, with 23 bases between. Germline values: CDR1 SEHNR, CDR2 FQNEAQ (reference sequence). CDR3: CASSLVLGGATNEQYF. CDR3 bases: TGTGCCAGCAGTCTGGTTCTAGGGGGAGCTACTAACGAGCAGTACTTC.

The V call is TRBV7-2, the J call TRBJ2-5; 8 nucleotides match TRBD2. CDR3 size: 15 residues. V shed 5 bases, J shed 7 bases, and the junction held 12 bases outside the gene matches. Germline-derived CDR1 and CDR2 are SGHTA and FQGNSA. The CDR3 protein is CASSPTWTSLVTQYF. The CDR3 DNA is TGTGCCAGCAGCCCCACCTGGACTAGCTTGGTGACCCAGTACTTC.

V usage is TRBV25-1 and J usage is TRBJ2-1; 11 nucleotides line up with TRBD2. Germline V gene sequence: CDR1 MGHDK, CDR2 SYGVNS. The CDR3 is 16 amino acids. J lost 0 bases, V lost 5 bases, and 3 bases had no gene match. CDR3 nucleotides: TGTGCCAGCAGTAAAACTAGCGGGAGCTCCTACAATGAGCAGTTCTTC. Amino acids: CASSKTSGSSYNEQFF.